This TCR beta chain was identified during a study of blood T cell repertoires in COVID-19. Looking at the study overall: The United States, Italy and Spain supplied acute and convalescent COVID-19 samples. PBMCs, B-cell-depleted T cells, or T cells provided the cDNA or gDNA that made up the material.

Authors' analysis steps: Amplifying reference gene primers gave estimates of nucleated cell counts. Assay used: immunoSEQ multiplex PCR; TCRdb lists only in-frame clones, some missing. The V and J calls and clone size come from that table; D and trimming were worked out from the DNA. The top ten clones hold less than 5% of a sample with 98,000 or so clones, around 86% of them seen once. CDR3 length: 13 residues. Trimming cost V 3 bases and J 6 bases, with 14 bases left between them. Germline CDR1 is SQVTM and CDR2 is ANQGSEA. This clone came up a few times. The chain is built from TRBV29-1 and TRBJ1-1; unclear D gene. This sequence was found in a woman between 65 and 79 years old with acute or convalescent COVID-19. Sequences were obtained from peripheral blood. Here the CDR3 reads CSVEIGFGAEAFF. DNA for the CDR3: TGCAGCGTTGAGATAGGCTTCGGGGCTGAAGCTTTCTTT.